The rows below give T cell receptor beta chains drawn from one sample of a study of blood T cell repertoires in COVID-19. Generated by immunoSEQ multiplex PCR, the TCRdb table keeps only in-frame clones and is missing some. The repertoire holds a few hundred thousand clones, with more than 75% as singletons. The sequenced sample consisted of peripheral blood. All receptors derive from a human donor in a cohort sampled during active COVID-19. CDR3s include the opening cysteine and the closing phenylalanine or tryptophan. The D gene is left open where the match is weak. Not all rows give a size; the values are once, few, many and, for expanded clones, a class.

D gene: -
J gene: TRBJ2-3
V gene: TRBV18
clone size: once
CDR3 protein: CASSPRSVATDTQYF
CDR3 DNA: TGTGCCAGCTCACCACGGTCGGTAGCCACAGATACGCAGTATTTT

D gene: TRBD1
J gene: TRBJ2-5
V gene: TRBV24-1
clone size: few
CDR3 protein: CATRSMDRGLVKTQYF
CDR3 DNA: TGTGCCACCAGATCTATGGACAGGGGGTTAGTCAAGACCCAGTACTTC

D gene: -
J gene: TRBJ1-5
V gene: TRBV28
clone size: -
CDR3 protein: CASSPLANRAQHF
CDR3 DNA: TGTGCCAGCAGCCCTTTGGCAAATCGGGCCCAGCATTTT

D gene: TRBD1
J gene: TRBJ2-1
V gene: TRBV9
clone size: -
CDR3 protein: CASSAGPGGVNEQFF
CDR3 DNA: TGTGCCAGCAGCGCCGGACCAGGGGGCGTCAATGAGCAGTTCTTC

D gene: -
J gene: TRBJ1-1
V gene: TRBV6-6
clone size: few
CDR3 protein: CASSYGQGRNEAFF
CDR3 DNA: TGTGCCAGCAGTTACGGACAAGGACGGAATGAAGCTTTCTTT

D gene: -
J gene: TRBJ1-5
V gene: TRBV7-9
clone size: few
CDR3 protein: CASSFWGGDSNQPQHF
CDR3 DNA: TGTGCCAGCAGCTTTTGGGGAGGGGATAGCAATCAGCCCCAGCATTTT

D gene: TRBD2
J gene: TRBJ2-7
V gene: TRBV3-1/TRBV3-2
clone size: -
CDR3 protein: CASSPGPLAGGLYEQYF
CDR3 DNA: TGTGCCAGCAGCCCTGGCCCTCTAGCGGGAGGTCTATACGAGCAGTACTTC

D gene: -
J gene: TRBJ2-5
V gene: TRBV29-1
clone size: -
CDR3 protein: CSVVRGAQETQYF
CDR3 DNA: TGCAGCGTTGTTCGTGGGGCACAAGAGACCCAGTACTTC

D gene: -
J gene: TRBJ2-2
V gene: TRBV19
clone size: -
CDR3 protein: CASTWTGNTGELFF
CDR3 DNA: TGTGCCAGTACCTGGACGGGAAACACCGGGGAGCTGTTTTTT

D gene: TRBD1
J gene: TRBJ1-2
V gene: TRBV7-9
clone size: -
CDR3 protein: CASSLGTGVFTF
CDR3 DNA: TGTGCCAGCAGCTTAGGAACAGGGGTTTTCACCTTC

D gene: TRBD2
J gene: TRBJ2-5
V gene: TRBV19
clone size: -
CDR3 protein: CASSSGEGTQYF
CDR3 DNA: TGTGCCAGTAGTAGCGGGGAGGGGACCCAGTACTTC

D gene: -
J gene: TRBJ2-7
V gene: TRBV5-1
clone size: -
CDR3 protein: CASSPRGSGLTYEQYF
CDR3 DNA: TGCGCCAGCAGCCCTCGGGGTAGCGGACTTACCTACGAGCAGTACTTC

D gene: -
J gene: TRBJ1-3
V gene: TRBV3-1/TRBV3-2
clone size: -
CDR3 protein: CASSRLHRVSSGNTIYF
CDR3 DNA: TGTGCCAGCAGCCGACTCCACAGGGTGTCCTCTGGAAACACCATATATTTT

D gene: -
J gene: TRBJ1-6
V gene: TRBV6-1
clone size: -
CDR3 protein: CASSGQANTGLGSPLHF
CDR3 DNA: TGTGCCAGCAGTGGACAGGCCAACACAGGGTTGGGCTCACCCCTCCACTTT

D gene: -
J gene: TRBJ2-5
V gene: TRBV7-2
clone size: -
CDR3 protein: CASNMGVGGQETQYF
CDR3 DNA: TGTGCCAGCAACATGGGAGTCGGTGGGCAAGAGACCCAGTACTTC

D gene: -
J gene: TRBJ2-7
V gene: TRBV3-1/TRBV3-2
clone size: -
CDR3 protein: CASSQKRGSYEQYF
CDR3 DNA: TGTGCCAGCAGCCAAAAACGGGGGTCCTACGAGCAGTACTTC

D gene: TRBD1
J gene: TRBJ1-4
V gene: TRBV10-3
clone size: -
CDR3 protein: CASRTGTNEKLFF
CDR3 DNA: TGTGCCAGTCGGACAGGGACTAATGAAAAACTGTTTTTT

D gene: -
J gene: TRBJ1-2
V gene: TRBV7-2
clone size: -
CDR3 protein: CASSLSLPGVHGYTF
CDR3 DNA: TGTGCCAGCAGCTTAAGTCTACCGGGTGTTCATGGCTACACCTTC

D gene: -
J gene: TRBJ2-7
V gene: TRBV11-2
clone size: -
CDR3 protein: CASSLGQDSYEQYF
CDR3 DNA: TGTGCCAGCAGCTTAGGCCAGGACTCCTACGAGCAGTACTTC

D gene: TRBD2
J gene: TRBJ2-7
V gene: TRBV4-1
clone size: -
CDR3 protein: CASSQRLAGSEQYF
CDR3 DNA: TGCGCCAGCAGCCAGAGACTAGCTGGGAGCGAGCAGTACTTC

D gene: TRBD1
J gene: TRBJ1-4
V gene: TRBV7-2
clone size: -
CDR3 protein: CASSLGTDLNEKLFF
CDR3 DNA: TGTGCCAGCAGCCTAGGGACAGATCTAAATGAAAAACTGTTTTTT

D gene: -
J gene: TRBJ1-2
V gene: TRBV3-1/TRBV3-2
clone size: -
CDR3 protein: CASSHSSGSYGYTF
CDR3 DNA: TGTGCCAGCAGCCACTCCTCGGGGAGCTATGGCTACACCTTC

D gene: -
J gene: TRBJ1-5
V gene: TRBV21-1
clone size: -
CDR3 protein: CASSIVAKNQPQHF
CDR3 DNA: TGTGCCAGCAGCATAGTAGCAAAAAATCAGCCCCAGCATTTT

D gene: -
J gene: TRBJ1-1
V gene: TRBV5-6
clone size: -
CDR3 protein: CASSGPGKNTEAFF
CDR3 DNA: TGTGCCAGCAGCGGCCCCGGGAAGAACACTGAAGCTTTCTTT

D gene: -
J gene: TRBJ1-2
V gene: TRBV6-1
clone size: -
CDR3 protein: CASSEVGADGYTF
CDR3 DNA: TGTGCCAGCAGTGAAGTGGGGGCGGATGGCTACACCTTC

D gene: TRBD2
J gene: TRBJ2-7
V gene: TRBV24-1
clone size: -
CDR3 protein: CATSDTTSGSHEQYF
CDR3 DNA: TGTGCCACCAGTGATACTACTAGCGGGAGTCACGAGCAGTACTTC

D gene: TRBD1
J gene: TRBJ1-1
V gene: TRBV6-1
clone size: few
CDR3 protein: CASSEGPGGAQNTEAFF
CDR3 DNA: TGTGCCAGCAGTGAAGGACCAGGGGGCGCTCAGAACACTGAAGCTTTCTTT

D gene: TRBD1
J gene: TRBJ1-2
V gene: TRBV16
clone size: -
CDR3 protein: CASSGTGYYGYTF
CDR3 DNA: TGTGCCAGCAGCGGGACAGGGTACTATGGCTACACCTTC

D gene: -
J gene: TRBJ2-5
V gene: TRBV4-1
clone size: -
CDR3 protein: CASSHGSGTFQETQYF
CDR3 DNA: TGCGCCAGCAGCCATGGGAGCGGGACATTTCAAGAGACCCAGTACTTC

D gene: TRBD2
J gene: TRBJ2-7
V gene: TRBV9
clone size: once
CDR3 protein: CASSQRPGLAGGQFFHEQYF
CDR3 DNA: TGTGCCAGCAGCCAACGCCCGGGACTAGCGGGGGGGCAGTTCTTCCACGAGCAGTACTTC

D gene: TRBD2
J gene: TRBJ2-6
V gene: TRBV4-2
clone size: few
CDR3 protein: CASSQASGGSGANVLTF
CDR3 DNA: TGTGCCAGCAGCCAAGCTAGCGGGGGGTCTGGGGCCAACGTCCTGACTTTC

D gene: TRBD2
J gene: TRBJ2-2
V gene: TRBV29-1
clone size: -
CDR3 protein: CSVLAGGGPGELFF
CDR3 DNA: TGCAGCGTTTTAGCGGGAGGGGGTCCCGGGGAGCTGTTTTTT

D gene: TRBD2
J gene: TRBJ2-2
V gene: TRBV19
clone size: -
CDR3 protein: CASSMGPGGNTGELFF
CDR3 DNA: TGTGCCAGTAGTATGGGGCCGGGGGGAAACACCGGGGAGCTGTTTTTT

D gene: -
J gene: TRBJ1-5
V gene: TRBV19
clone size: -
CDR3 protein: CASSPRQRNQPQHF
CDR3 DNA: TGTGCCAGTAGCCCCAGACAGCGCAATCAGCCCCAGCATTTT

D gene: -
J gene: TRBJ1-6
V gene: TRBV3-1/TRBV3-2
clone size: once
CDR3 protein: CASNREDTPLHF
CDR3 DNA: TGTGCCTCAAACAGGGAAGATACGCCCCTCCACTTT

D gene: -
J gene: TRBJ1-4
V gene: TRBV15
clone size: -
CDR3 protein: CATMTWEQDDEKLFF
CDR3 DNA: TGTGCCACCATGACATGGGAACAGGATGATGAAAAACTGTTTTTT

D gene: TRBD1
J gene: TRBJ2-2
V gene: TRBV28
clone size: -
CDR3 protein: CASSIGQGADTGELFF
CDR3 DNA: TGTGCCAGCAGTATTGGACAGGGGGCCGACACCGGGGAGCTGTTTTTT